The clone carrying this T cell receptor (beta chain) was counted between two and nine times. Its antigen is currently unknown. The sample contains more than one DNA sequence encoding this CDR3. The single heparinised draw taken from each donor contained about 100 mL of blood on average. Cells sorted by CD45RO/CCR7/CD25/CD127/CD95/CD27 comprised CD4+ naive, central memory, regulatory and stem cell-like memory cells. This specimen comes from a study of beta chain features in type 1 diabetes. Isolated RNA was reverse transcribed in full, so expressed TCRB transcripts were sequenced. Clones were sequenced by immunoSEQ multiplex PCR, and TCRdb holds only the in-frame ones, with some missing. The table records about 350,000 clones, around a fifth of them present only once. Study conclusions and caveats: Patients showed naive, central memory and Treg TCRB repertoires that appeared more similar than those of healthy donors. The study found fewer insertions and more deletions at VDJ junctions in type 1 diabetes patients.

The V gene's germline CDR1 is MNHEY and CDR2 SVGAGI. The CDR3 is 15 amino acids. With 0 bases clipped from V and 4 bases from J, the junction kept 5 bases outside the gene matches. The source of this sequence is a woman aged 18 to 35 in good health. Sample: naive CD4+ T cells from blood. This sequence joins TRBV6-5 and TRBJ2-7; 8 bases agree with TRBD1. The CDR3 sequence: CASSYSGTGSYEQYF. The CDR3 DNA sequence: TGTGCCAGCAGTTACTCCGGGACAGGCTCATACGAGCAGTACTTC.